One sample yielded the 10 T cell receptor beta chains listed below, sequenced in a study of blood T cells in healthy people across ages. Alongside a J-beta primer mix, a sample-barcoded 5' primer served in a second PCR lasting about 7 to 11 cycles. TCRdb used MiXCR to reprocess the 5' RACE reads, holding one entry per CDR3 protein. The data contain about 1.5 million distinct CDR3 sequences, roughly 43% of them singletons. The sequenced sample was blood. Receptor source: a woman aged 18-29 years in good health.

The chain carries TRBV29-1 and TRBJ1-1, with D unclear. V shed 4 bases and J shed 1 base, with 10 bases lying between them. CDR3 length: 13 amino acids. CDR1 is SQVTM and CDR2 is ANQGSEA in the germline V gene. The CDR3 nucleotides are TGCAGCGTTGGGGAAGTTCAGAACACTGAAGCTTTCTTT. Encoded protein: CSVGEVQNTEAFF.

This clonotype was counted only a few times. This sequence joins TRBV12-3 or TRBV12-4 and TRBJ1-1; TRBD1 matches at 11 bases. The CDR3 consists of 14 residues. J gave up 7 bases and V 4 bases, and 5 bases lay outside the gene matches. The CDR3 DNA reads TGTGCCAGCAGTTGGAGGGGACAGGGGGGTGAAGCTTTCTTT. Amino acids: CASSWRGQGGEAFF.

The chain combines TRBV20-1 with TRBJ1-5, with unresolved D. CDR1 is DFQATT, CDR2 SNEGSKA, per germline (reference sequence). V was trimmed by 3 bases and J by 0 bases, leaving 9 bases between them. The CDR3 covers 14 residues. CDR3 amino acids: CSASRATSNQPQHF. In nucleotides, the CDR3 is TGCAGTGCTAGTAGGGCAACTAGCAATCAGCCCCAGCATTTT.

In its sample, this clonotype was seen once. This chain joins TRBV25-1 and TRBJ1-1, with 11 bases lining up with TRBD1. Germline CDR1 reads MGHDK; CDR2 reads SYGVNS. This CDR3 spans 15 amino acids. J was trimmed by 4 bases and V by 1 base; bases with no gene match: 2. CDR3 sequence (DNA): TGTGCCAGCAGTGAATTTGGACAGGGGGCCACTGAAGCTTTCTTT. It yields the protein CASSEFGQGATEAFF.

The V call is TRBV20-1, the J call TRBJ2-1; weak D call: TRBD2 (6 bases). Matching the DNA end better, TRBJ2-7 makes the J call doubtful. Germline lookup yields CDR1 DFQATT and CDR2 SNEGSKA (reference sequence). CDR3 size: 14 residues. The CDR3 loop reads CSAKKGGSYNEQYF. The CDR3 DNA sequence: TGCAGTGCCAAAAAGGGAGGTTCCTACAATGAGCAGTACTTC.

In this sample, this clonotype turned up a few times. This chain connects TRBV6-2 or TRBV6-3 to TRBJ2-1, with 8 bases fitting TRBD2. The CDR3 has 13 amino acids. Germline CDR1 and CDR2: MNHEY and SVGEGT. V shed 11 bases, J shed 5 bases, and the junction held 8 bases outside the gene matches. The CDR3 DNA is TGTGCCGCCGGGACTAGGCTCCACAATGAGCAGTTCTTC. It yields the protein CAAGTRLHNEQFF.

The sample holds a few counts of this clonotype. A clone one base away is much larger, so this may be a read error. The CDR3 region has the DNA TGCGCCAGCAGCGTCGGGAGAGAGAACAATGAGCAGTTCTTC. As protein: CASSVGRENNEQFF. The V and J genes are TRBV5-1 and TRBJ2-1; perhaps TRBD2 as D (6 bases). The germline V gene has CDR1 SGHRS and CDR2 YFSETQ. V shed 4 bases and J shed 5 bases, with 13 bases lying between them. The CDR3 is 14 amino acids.

This clonotype occurred many times. V usage is TRBV7-4 and J usage is TRBJ2-5; 11 nucleotides align to TRBD2. V was clipped by 4 bases and J by 4 bases; unmatched bases: 14. CDR3 length equals 18 residues. Germline V gene lookup returns CDR1 SGHVT and CDR2 SQSDAQ. In DNA form, the CDR3 reads TGTGCCAGCAGCTCATTGGGGGCTAGCGGGAGGCTAGGAGAGACCCAGTACTTC. Translated, it gives CASSSLGASGRLGETQYF.

This chain links TRBV7-2 with TRBJ2-1, with unresolved D. This CDR3 region has 13 residues. Germline values: CDR1 SGHTA, CDR2 FQGNSA. V lost 5 bases and J lost 6, with 11 bases in between. The CDR3: CASSVVFGNEQFF. CDR3 nucleotide sequence: TGTGCCAGCAGCGTAGTTTTCGGCAATGAGCAGTTCTTC.

This sequence joins TRBV7-9 and TRBJ1-5; 8 positions match TRBD1. This CDR3 has 15 amino acids. V lost 2 bases, J lost 3 bases, and 3 bases stayed unmatched. Germline V gives CDR1 SEHNR, CDR2 FQNEAQ (reference sequence). CDR3 nucleotides: TGTGCCAGCAGCTTACAGACAGGGGACAATCAGCCCCAGCATTTT. As protein: CASSLQTGDNQPQHF.